This note documents a single T cell receptor beta chain sequence. TCRdb keeps only in-frame clones here, not all; method: immunoSEQ multiplex PCR. The sample contains about 84,000 clones, 80% to 90% of which appear only once. This entry is derived from a study of blood T cell repertoires in COVID-19. Turning to the study itself: Specimens from acute and convalescent COVID-19 originated in the United States, Italy and Spain. Nucleic acid was either cDNA or gDNA, and it came from T cells, B-cell-depleted T cells, or PBMCs.

Looked up from germline, CDR1 is MNHEY and CDR2 is SVGAGI. This CDR3 has 14 amino acids. Trimming stripped 8 bases from V and 0 bases from J, with 13 bases between. Material for sequencing was peripheral blood. This rearrangement joins TRBV6-5 to TRBJ1-2; D gene unclear. The receptor was derived from a man older than 75 with active or convalescent COVID-19. For the CDR3, the DNA is TGTGCCAGCCGCACTCTCGAAGCTAACTATGGCTACACCTTC. Protein: CASRTLEANYGYTF.